The clone carrying this T cell receptor beta chain came up many times. Its target is unknown. This specimen comes from a study of glioma-infiltrating T cells. The study, taken as a whole, reports: Only very few CDR3 sequences appeared in both tissue and blood. Non-neoplastic patients had below-expected tissue-blood divergence, while all gliomas exceeded expectation.

Trimming cost V 6 bases and J 5 bases, with 16 bases left between them. The CDR3 extends over 14 amino acids. Germline V gives CDR1 SNHLY, CDR2 FYNNEI. Amplification of TCR alpha and beta CDR3 regions from RNA used iRepertoire nested multiplex PCR. For one-step reverse transcription and amplification, 100-400 ng of tissue mRNA or PBMC total RNA was used. TCRdb passed the multiplex PCR reads through MiXCR, listing each CDR3 protein once. The sample contains 95,000 to 110,000 distinct CDR3 sequences, under 30% of which appear only once. The J gene is TRBJ1-2, the V gene TRBV2, with D unclear. Sequencing was performed on glioma tissue, nonneoplastic brain tissue, or PBMCs (not recorded which). The clonotype originates from a human donor with low-grade glioma or glioblastoma, undergoing nonglioma brain surgery, or in good health (not recorded which). CDR3 protein: CASSPRQSLYGYTF. The CDR3 nucleotides read TGTGCCAGCAGCCCAAGGCAGTCCCTTTATGGCTACACCTTC.